This T cell receptor (beta chain) was recovered during a study of blood T cell repertoires in COVID-19. V lost 0 bases, J lost 3 bases, and 12 bases lay in between. The CDR3 loop spans 15 amino acids. Germline V gene lookup returns CDR1 LGHNA and CDR2 YNFKEQ. Assay: immunoSEQ multiplex PCR; the TCRdb copy retains only in-frame clones and omits some. The repertoire holds 60,000 to 65,000 clones, with 70% to 85% as singletons. J is TRBJ2-7 and V is TRBV4-2, with D possibly being TRBD1 (6 bases). Sequenced sample: peripheral blood. The receptor comes from a woman of 80 years or more with active or convalescent COVID-19. For the CDR3, the DNA is TGTGCCAGCAGCCAAGAAGGCAGGGGATTCTACGAGCAGTACTTC. As protein: CASSQEGRGFYEQYF.